A single sample gave rise to the 32 T cell receptor beta chains below, sequenced in a study of beta chain features in type 1 diabetes. General observations from the study: There was a moderate but significant shortening of TCRB CDR3s in all four CD4+ subsets of Type 1 diabetes patients.

The whole isolated RNA underwent reverse transcription, so sequencing captured expressed TCRB transcripts. Measured with immunoSEQ multiplex PCR; TCRdb has only the in-frame clones, and not every one. The sample includes approximately 730,000 clones, around an eighth of them seen just once. No antigen has been identified for these receptors. Specimen: naive CD4+ T cells from blood. These TCRs come from a man between 18 and 29 years old with type 1 diabetes.

This clone came up a few times. The V gene is TRBV4-1, the J gene TRBJ2-7; TRBD2 agrees at 9 bases. This CDR3 comprises 15 residues. The germline CDR1 and CDR2 sequences are MGHRA and YSYEKL. The ends lost 4 bases at V and 2 bases at J; junction bases unmatched: 6. The CDR3 is CASSLLGLAAYEQYF. DNA for the CDR3: TGCGCCAGCAGCCTTTTGGGACTAGCCGCCTACGAGCAGTACTTC.

In its sample, this clone was seen a few times. The sample carries other DNA sequences with the same CDR3. The chain is built from TRBV7-9 and TRBJ1-6; D might be TRBD1 (5 bases). CDR1 and CDR2 from the germline V gene are SEHNR and FQNEAQ (reference sequence). The CDR3 totals 14 residues. The ends were cut back, 1 base at V and 7 bases at J, with 8 bases in the middle. DNA for the CDR3: TGTGCCAGCAGCTTAGGACAGCAAAATTCACCCCTCCACTTT. The encoded protein is CASSLGQQNSPLHF.

This clone was detected a few times. The chain uses TRBV30 and TRBJ2-1, with TRBD1 matching over 8 bases. The CDR3 covers 15 residues. Germline lookup yields CDR1 GTSNPN and CDR2 SVGIG (reference sequence). Trimming at V came to 4 bases and at J to 6 bases, leaving 11 bases not matched to a gene. The CDR3 DNA reads TGTGCCTGGACTCGCAGGGGGCGCGGGATCAATGAGCAGTTCTTC. It yields the protein CAWTRRGRGINEQFF.

This clone was counted between two and nine times. The J gene is TRBJ2-2, the V gene TRBV6-6, with D maybe TRBD1 (5 bases). This CDR3 comprises 13 residues. Trimming shortened V by 4 bases and J by 4 bases, and 7 bases separated the two germline ends. CDR1 and CDR2 (germline): MNHNY, SVGAGI (reference sequence). DNA for the CDR3: TGTGCCAGCAGTTCTACAGGCACCGGGGAGCTGTTTTTT. Translated: CASSSTGTGELFF.

The V and J genes are TRBV11-2 and TRBJ1-1; tentatively, D is TRBD1 (5 bases). The CDR3 consists of 15 residues. The germline V gene has CDR1 SGHAT and CDR2 FQNNGV. Trimming took off 0 bases at V and 10 bases at J, with 18 bases between the two ends. This CDR3 is CASSLEIRASRGAFF. The CDR3, as DNA: TGTGCCAGCAGCTTAGAAATCAGGGCCTCCCGCGGAGCTTTCTTT.

The sample holds a few counts of this clone. This chain uses TRBV2 with TRBJ1-2; 10 nucleotides agree with TRBD1. Losses at the gene ends were 6 bases for V and 5 bases for J; bases not matched to a gene: 6. CDR1 is SNHLY and CDR2 is FYNNEI in the germline V gene. The CDR3 runs to 14 residues. The CDR3 DNA follows: TGTGCCAGCAGGGTGGGACAGGGGATTTATGGCTACACCTTC. As protein: CASRVGQGIYGYTF.

The chain uses TRBV10-3 and TRBJ2-5, with D possibly TRBD2 on 5 matching bases. The CDR3 has 15 residues. CDR1 and CDR2 (germline): ENHRY, SYGVKD. V was shortened by 5 bases and J by 0 bases, with 13 bases between the two germline ends. The CDR3 DNA reads TGTGCCATCAGTCCTAACCTGGACTACCAAGAGACCCAGTACTTC. Amino acid sequence: CAISPNLDYQETQYF.

This clone was counted between two and nine times. At one of its ends the junction is not consistent with the germline gene, which may arise from a read error. The chain links TRBV7-3 to TRBJ2-1, with 8 bases matching TRBD2. Germline loops: CDR1 SGHTA, CDR2 FQGTGA. CDR3 length: 12 residues. CDR3 DNA sequence: TGTGCCAGCAGCCTAACTAGCGGAAAGCAGTTCTTC. Translating gives CASSLTSGKQFF.

This chain uses TRBV12-5 with TRBJ1-2, with TRBD1 as a possible D gene (6 bases). The V gene's germline CDR1 is LGHNT and CDR2 FRNRAP. The length of the CDR3 is 15 residues. Deletions cut 1 base from V and 4 bases from J, with 13 bases between. DNA of the CDR3: TGTGCTAGTGGTTTGGCACTGGGACAAACCTATGGCTACACCTTC. Its translation: CASGLALGQTYGYTF.

This chain joins TRBV5-4 and TRBJ1-3; tentatively, D is TRBD1 (5 bases). CDR1 and CDR2 (germline): SGHNT, YYREEE (reference sequence). V gave up 2 bases and J gave up 4 bases, with 16 bases separating them. The CDR3 contains 16 residues. The CDR3 loop reads CASSFGAQGSGNTIYF. The CDR3 nucleotides read TGTGCCAGCAGCTTCGGAGCCCAGGGCTCCGGAAACACCATATATTTT.

This clone was counted only a few times. The gene calls are TRBV10-3 and TRBJ2-3; D gene uncertain. The CDR3 has 15 residues. Trimming removed 3 bases at V and 0 bases at J, with 10 bases between. Germline V gene data show CDR1 as ENHRY and CDR2 as SYGVKD. The CDR3 here is CAISDETLSTDTQYF. As DNA, the CDR3 is TGTGCCATCAGTGATGAGACACTTAGCACAGATACGCAGTATTTT.

The CDR3 DNA sequence: TGTGCCAGCAGCGCGGGAAAGGGCCTGACGCCTAGCACAGATACGCAGTATTTT. Amino acids: CASSAGKGLTPSTDTQYF. This sequence joins TRBV5-4 and TRBJ2-3; TRBD2 might be the D (6 bases). From germline, CDR1 is SGHNT and CDR2 YYREEE (reference sequence). This CDR3 contains 18 residues. With 4 bases removed from V and 0 bases from J, the gap between germline ends came to 21 bases.

This clone was seen a few times. The CDR3 bases are TGTGCCAGCACCAACGGACAGGGGAGCTACGAGCAGTACTTC. Amino acids: CASTNGQGSYEQYF. V and J are TRBV6-6 and TRBJ2-7; 9 bases line up with TRBD1. V was pared by 7 bases and J by 3 bases, with 7 bases of the junction left unmatched. Germline V gene sequence: CDR1 MNHNY, CDR2 SVGAGI (reference sequence). This CDR3 is built from 14 residues.

This clone has only a few counts. The rearrangement joins TRBV19 to TRBJ2-1; 10 nucleotides match TRBD2. The J segment lost 4 bases and the V segment lost 6 bases, leaving 6 bases of the junction unmatched. Germline CDR1 LNHDA, CDR2 SQIVND (reference sequence). The CDR3 runs 15 residues. The CDR3: CASSRGLAAYNEQFF. CDR3 DNA: TGTGCCAGTAGCCGAGGACTAGCGGCGTACAATGAGCAGTTCTTC.

The chain is built from TRBV19 and TRBJ2-4, with 11 bases that match TRBD1. CDR1 is LNHDA, CDR2 SQIVND, per germline (reference sequence). The trim removed 5 bases at V and 0 bases at J, leaving 18 bases unmatched. This CDR3 has 21 amino acids. CDR3 bases: TGTGCCAGTAGTCGGGACAGGGGGTCGCAGCAATCAATCCTAGCCAAAAACATTCAGTACTTC. This codes for CASSRDRGSQQSILAKNIQYF.

About this clone itself: At the DNA level, this CDR3 is encoded by other sequences in the same sample as well. The chain has TRBV11-2 and TRBJ2-1; D remains unclear. This CDR3 comprises 12 residues. CDR1 and CDR2 from the germline V gene are SGHAT and FQNNGV. V lost 1 base and J lost 7, with 5 bases in between. CDR3 nucleotides: TGTGCCAGCAGCTTAGTGGGAAATGAGCAGTTCTTC. Translating it yields CASSLVGNEQFF.

The chain recombines TRBV27 with TRBJ1-5, with D uncertain. The CDR3 is 14 residues long. V lost 3 bases to trimming and J lost 2 bases, with 8 bases between them. Per germline, CDR1 MNHEY and CDR2 SMNVEV (reference sequence). This chain's CDR3 is CASSLAEGNQPQHF. In nucleotides, the CDR3 is TGTGCCAGCAGTTTGGCGGAGGGCAATCAGCCCCAGCATTTT.

This sequence joins TRBV18 and TRBJ1-5; unclear D gene. V was shortened by 2 bases and J by 5 bases, with 10 bases between the two germline ends. Germline V gene lookup returns CDR1 KGHSH and CDR2 LQKENI. The CDR3 is 14 residues long. CDR3 in DNA: TGTGCCAGCTCACCAGAGGACGGAGATCAGCCCCAGCATTTT. Its protein product is CASSPEDGDQPQHF.

About this clone: This specimen includes other DNA sequences encoding the same CDR3. J is TRBJ2-7 and V is TRBV29-1; D is unresolved. V lost 4 bases and J lost 0, with 4 bases in between. Germline V gene sequence: CDR1 SQVTM, CDR2 ANQGSEA. The CDR3 is 11 residues long. The CDR3 loop reads CSVVVSYEQYF. The CDR3 region has the DNA TGCAGCGTTGTGGTCTCCTACGAGCAGTACTTC.

V and J are TRBV7-9 and TRBJ1-4; D is uncertain. Germline CDR1 SEHNR, CDR2 FQNEAQ (reference sequence). The CDR3 sequence is 12 residues long. V lost 10 bases to trimming and J lost 8 bases, with 14 bases between them. The chain's CDR3 is CATLRSGEKLFF. CDR3 nucleotide sequence: TGTGCCACCTTACGATCAGGAGAAAAACTGTTTTTT.

This clone was seen more than once but under ten times. V gene TRBV10-3 combines with J gene TRBJ2-7, with 9 bases lining up with TRBD1. The V and J ends lost 4 bases and 2 bases, in that order; junction bases with no gene match: 6. CDR1 is ENHRY, CDR2 SYGVKD, per germline. The CDR3 sequence is 15 residues long. CDR3 nucleotide sequence: TGTGCCATCAGTGCACCGGGACAGGGACCCTACGAGCAGTACTTC. Protein: CAISAPGQGPYEQYF.

This clone has more than one count but fewer than ten. This chain joins TRBV14 and TRBJ1-2; no clear D gene. Deletions cut 3 bases from V and 4 bases from J, with 15 bases between. The CDR3 has 15 amino acids. CDR1 is SGHDN, CDR2 FVKESK, per germline. This chain's CDR3 is CASSQGQPYPYGYTF. The CDR3 coding sequence is TGTGCCAGCAGCCAGGGCCAGCCTTACCCCTATGGCTACACCTTC. The whole variable domain, filled in from reference TRBV14 and TRBJ1-2, reads EAGVTQFPSHSVIEKGQTVTLRCDPISGHDNLYWYRRVMGKEIKFLLHFVKESKQDESGMPNNRFLAERTGGTYSTLKVQPAELEDSGVYFCASSQGQPYPYGYTFGSGTRLTVV.

The gene calls are TRBV4-1 and TRBJ1-4, with D perhaps matching TRBD1 (6 bases). The CDR3 extends over 15 amino acids. CDR1 is MGHRA, CDR2 YSYEKL, per germline. Trimming shortened V by 5 bases and J by 1 base, and 11 bases separated the two germline ends. The CDR3 sequence: CASSSQGRTNEKLFF. The DNA for the CDR3 is TGCGCCAGCAGCTCACAGGGAAGAACTAATGAAAAACTGTTTTTT.

This clone came up a few times. V usage is TRBV30 and J usage is TRBJ1-2; D is possibly TRBD1 (6 bases). CDR1 is GTSNPN, CDR2 SVGIG, per germline (reference sequence). The V gene lost 4 bases and the J gene lost 1 base, with 10 bases spanning the gap. The CDR3 length is 13 residues. As DNA, the CDR3 is TGTGCCTGGACCCTGGACAGTAACTATGGCTACACCTTC. This translates into CAWTLDSNYGYTF.

This clone was seen a handful of times. The chain combines TRBV18 with TRBJ2-7, with D perhaps TRBD2 (5 bases). V was cut by 3 bases and J by 0 bases, with 15 bases left in between. CDR3 length equals 16 residues. Germline CDR1 and CDR2: KGHSH and LQKENI. CDR3 DNA sequence: TGTGCCAGCTCACCTTCCGGAGGCCCCAGCTCCTACGAGCAGTACTTC. Translating gives CASSPSGGPSSYEQYF.

The table lists this clone with a few counts. The chain joins TRBV2 to TRBJ2-7; no definite D call. With 2 bases removed from V and 3 bases from J, the gap between germline ends came to 5 bases. Germline V lookup: CDR1 SNHLY, CDR2 FYNNEI. The CDR3 is 12 amino acids. CDR3 sequence (DNA): TGTGCCAGCAGTGAAAGTCTCTACGAGCAGTACTTC. It codes for CASSESLYEQYF. Combining the CDR3 with reference TRBV2 and TRBJ2-7 gives the whole variable domain EPEVTQTPSHQVTQMGQEVILRCVPISNHLYFYWYRQILGQKVEFLVSFYNNEISEKSEIFDDQFSVERPDGSNFTLKIRSTKLEDSAMYFCASSESLYEQYFGPGTRLTVT.

The chain recombines TRBV11-2 with TRBJ2-1, with 11 bases aligning to TRBD1. Germline CDR1 reads SGHAT; CDR2 reads FQNNGV. This CDR3 contains 16 residues. The J segment lost 4 bases and the V segment lost 1 base, leaving 3 bases of the junction unmatched. The CDR3 sequence: CASSLAGTGGYNEQFF. CDR3 sequence (DNA): TGTGCCAGCAGCTTAGCGGGGACAGGGGGATACAATGAGCAGTTCTTC.

This clone came up a few times. This sequence joins TRBV4-1 and TRBJ1-5; TRBD1 is a possible D gene (5 bases). Trimming removed 2 bases from V and 2 bases from J, with 16 bases in between. Germline loops: CDR1 MGHRA, CDR2 YSYEKL. The CDR3 has 17 residues. CDR3 nucleotides: TGCGCCAGCAGCCAATCCCCCGTCAGCAGGGGCAATCAGCCCCAGCATTTT. It encodes CASSQSPVSRGNQPQHF.

The chain joins TRBV27 to TRBJ2-1; D possibly uses TRBD1 or TRBD2 (6 bases each). Germline V gives CDR1 MNHEY, CDR2 SMNVEV (reference sequence). Trimming removed 6 bases at V and 9 bases at J, with 24 bases between. The CDR3 totals 16 residues. The CDR3 bases are TGTGCCAGCAGCCGGGACTTTGGGGGGCTACAGGGTGAGCAGTTCTTC. Protein sequence: CASSRDFGGLQGEQFF.

The CDR3 region is CASRTVGGAVSNSPLHF. The DNA of the CDR3 is TGTGCCAGCAGGACAGTGGGGGGGGCTGTGAGTAATTCACCCCTCCACTTT. The chain is built from TRBV5-4 and TRBJ1-6; maybe TRBD1 (6 bases). Trimming left V 5 bases short and J 6 bases short, with 21 bases between. The CDR3 consists of 17 residues. Germline CDR1 SGHNT, CDR2 YYREEE (reference sequence).

The V gene is TRBV7-9, the J gene TRBJ2-2; D unresolved. With 3 bases removed from V and 6 bases from J, the gap between germline ends came to 5 bases. This CDR3 has 12 residues. Germline lookup yields CDR1 SEHNR and CDR2 FQNEAQ (reference sequence). Written as DNA, the CDR3 is TGTGCCAGCAGCTTCCCCCCCGGGGAGCTGTTTTTT. Protein sequence: CASSFPPGELFF. Based on the CDR3 plus reference TRBV7-9 and TRBJ2-2, the full variable domain is DTGVSQNPRHKITKRGQNVTFRCDPISEHNRLYWYRQTLGQGPEFLTYFQNEAQLEKSRLLSDRFSAERPKGSFSTLEIQRTEQGDSAMYLCASSFPPGELFFGEGSRLTVL.

This chain uses TRBV13 with TRBJ2-7; TRBD1 agrees at 8 bases. CDR3 length: 16 amino acids. The ends lost 5 bases at V and 1 base at J; junction bases unmatched: 10. The germline V gene encodes CDR1 PRHDT and CDR2 FYEKMQ (reference sequence). In DNA, the CDR3 is TGTGCCAGCAGCCCTGTTGACAGGGGTTATTCCTACGAGCAGTACTTC. It codes for CASSPVDRGYSYEQYF.